This is a list of T cell receptor beta chains from one sample in a study of early T cells in non-severe SARS-CoV-2 infection. TCRdb re-called the 5' RACE reads through MiXCR, storing one row per CDR3 protein. Seen here are about 55,000 distinct CDR3 sequences, 5.5% to 8.5% observed once, and the top ten hold 5.8%. Here the sequenced sample was whole blood, taken at baseline. The receptors shown here come from an adult who was a healthcare worker with PCR-confirmed SARS-CoV-2 infection or an uninfected control (not recorded which). Each CDR3 is given with its conserved first and last residue. D genes are given only for firm matches. A clone size is listed for some rows: how often the clone was seen (once, few, many), or a class if it is expanded.

CDR3aa	CDR3nt	abundance	d_gene	v_gene	j_gene
CASSLASGGALNEQYF	TGTGCCAGCAGCTTAGCTAGCGGGGGGGCTCTCAACGAGCAGTACTTC	many	TRBD2	TRBV11-2	TRBJ2-7
CASSLGTPISTDTQYF	TGTGCCAGCAGCCTTGGGACGCCTATCAGCACAGATACGCAGTATTTT	NA	NA	TRBV7-6	TRBJ2-3
CASSPQGEKLFF	TGTGCCAGCAGCCCGCAGGGGGAAAAACTGTTTTTT	medium-sized	NA	TRBV7-2	TRBJ1-4
CSVIQGNQPQHF	TGCAGCGTCATACAGGGTAATCAGCCCCAGCATTTT	NA	NA	TRBV29-1	TRBJ1-5
CASSLSLGFANTGELFF	TGTGCCAGCAGCTTATCTCTGGGGTTCGCGAACACCGGGGAGCTGTTTTTT	few	NA	TRBV7-6	TRBJ2-2
CASSLGDGTDTQYF	TGCGCCAGCAGCTTGGGTGACGGCACAGATACGCAGTATTTT	few	NA	TRBV5-1	TRBJ2-3
CSARDRGNTEAFF	TGCAGTGCCAGAGACAGGGGTAACACTGAAGCTTTCTTT	many	TRBD1	TRBV20-1	TRBJ1-1
CSAPGQGGEKLFF	TGCAGTGCTCCGGGACAGGGTGGAGAAAAACTGTTTTTT	NA	TRBD1	TRBV20-1	TRBJ1-4
CASSHRGLAGADSYEQYF	TGTGCCAGCAGCCACAGGGGCCTAGCGGGGGCCGATTCCTACGAGCAGTACTTC	NA	TRBD2	TRBV4-2	TRBJ2-7
CASSLLGGAYEQYF	TGTGCCAGCAGTTTATTGGGGGGGGCTTACGAGCAGTACTTC	many	NA	TRBV28	TRBJ2-7
CASSYSSGAYGYTF	TGTGCCAGCAGTTACTCGTCGGGGGCCTATGGCTACACCTTC	few	NA	TRBV6-2/TRBV6-3	TRBJ1-2
CSPLFREDNPHKQFF	TGCAGCCCCCTGTTCAGGGAAGACAATCCGCATAAGCAGTTCTTC	few	NA	TRBV29-1	TRBJ2-1
CASRGNYHTDTQYF	TGTGCCTCTCGCGGGAATTATCACACAGATACGCAGTATTTT	few	NA	TRBV5-4	TRBJ2-3
CAISEGGDTQYF	TGTGCCATCAGTGAGGGGGGAGATACGCAGTATTTT	many	NA	TRBV10-3	TRBJ2-3
CASCSGLAVAETQYF	TGTGCCAGCTGCTCGGGACTAGCAGTCGCCGAGACCCAGTACTTC	many	TRBD2	TRBV12-3/TRBV12-4	TRBJ2-5
CASGVTGTNEKLFF	TGTGCCAGCGGGGTGACAGGGACTAATGAAAAACTGTTTTTT	few	TRBD1	TRBV28	TRBJ1-4
CASSTLGSSYNEQFF	TGTGCCAGCAGCACACTCGGGTCCTCCTACAATGAGCAGTTCTTC	many	NA	TRBV7-9	TRBJ2-1
CASSPPGLNTEAFF	TGTGCCAGCAGTCCCCCAGGGTTGAACACTGAAGCTTTCTTT	few	NA	TRBV27	TRBJ1-1
CASSLPGQKNIQYF	TGTGCCAGCAGCTTACCCGGACAGAAAAACATTCAGTACTTC	many	NA	TRBV7-9	TRBJ2-4
CASSPLRTGELFF	TGTGCCAGCAGCCCATTACGGACCGGGGAGCTGTTTTTT	NA	NA	TRBV5-6	TRBJ2-2
CASSYGDSSGNTIYF	TGTGCCAGCAGTTACGGCGATAGCTCTGGAAACACCATATATTTT	few	NA	TRBV6-6	TRBJ1-3
CSVGYMSTEAFF	TGCAGCGTTGGGTATATGAGCACTGAAGCTTTCTTT	many	NA	TRBV29-1	TRBJ1-1
CASSQRRGYEQYF	TGTGCCAGCAGCCAGAGGCGGGGCTACGAGCAGTACTTC	many	NA	TRBV3-1	TRBJ2-7
CASSLGIVSQETQYF	TGTGCCAGCAGCTTGGGGATAGTGAGCCAAGAGACCCAGTACTTC	NA	NA	TRBV5-5	TRBJ2-5
CAAGTGTQETQYF	TGTGCTGCCGGGACAGGTACTCAAGAGACCCAGTACTTC	many	TRBD1	TRBV7-7	TRBJ2-5
CSAREGLNTQYF	TGCAGTGCTAGAGAAGGACTGAATACGCAGTATTTT	many	NA	TRBV20-1	TRBJ2-3
CASSQGLTGTGGSTGELFF	TGTGCCAGCAGCCAAGGGTTGACCGGGACAGGGGGTAGCACCGGGGAGCTGTTTTTT	few	TRBD1	TRBV4-2	TRBJ2-2
CASRAGSISYNEQFF	TGCGCCAGCAGGGCAGGGTCAATTTCCTACAATGAGCAGTTCTTC	many	NA	TRBV5-1	TRBJ2-1
CSVSLSGVYEQYF	TGCAGCGTTTCGCTGAGCGGGGTCTACGAGCAGTACTTC	NA	TRBD2	TRBV29-1	TRBJ2-7
CASSAGQGDSPLHF	TGTGCCAGCAGTGCGGGACAGGGTGACTCACCCCTCCACTTT	many	TRBD1	TRBV12-3/TRBV12-4	TRBJ1-6
CATSDPQTHGYTF	TGTGCCACCAGTGACCCTCAGACACATGGCTACACCTTC	NA	NA	TRBV24-1	TRBJ1-2
CASRTGQRIYNEQFF	TGTGCCAGCAGAACGGGACAGCGAATCTACAATGAGCAGTTCTTC	many	TRBD1	TRBV6-2/TRBV6-3	TRBJ2-1
CASRGNHNEQFF	TGTGCCAGCCGTGGTAACCACAATGAGCAGTTCTTC	many	NA	TRBV7-8	TRBJ2-1
CASSAYPTSQETQYF	TGTGCCAGCAGTGCTTACCCGACTAGCCAAGAGACCCAGTACTTC	many	NA	TRBV6-1	TRBJ2-5
CASSRVGDSPLHF	TGTGCCAGCAGCCGAGTGGGGGATTCACCCCTCCACTTT	many	NA	TRBV7-9	TRBJ1-6
CASSLSGGGNQPQHF	TGTGCCAGCAGCTTATCAGGGGGAGGCAATCAGCCCCAGCATTTT	NA	TRBD1	TRBV7-6	TRBJ1-5
CASSRLQTVRGYEQYF	TGTGCCAGCAGCCGCCTCCAGACCGTGAGGGGCTACGAGCAGTACTTC	many	NA	TRBV28	TRBJ2-7
CASSQAGGSTPLHF	TGTGCCAGCAGCCAAGCTGGAGGGTCCACACCCCTCCACTTT	many	NA	TRBV3-1	TRBJ1-6
CSARNRALQETQYF	TGCAGTGCTAGAAACAGGGCCCTACAAGAGACCCAGTACTTC	few	NA	TRBV20-1	TRBJ2-5
CASSQDSPTGRSLYGYTF	TGCGCCAGCAGCCAAGATAGTCCAACGGGACGGAGTCTGTATGGCTACACCTTC	NA	NA	TRBV4-1	TRBJ1-2
CASRSGQVETEAFF	TGCGCCAGCAGATCGGGACAGGTAGAAACTGAAGCTTTCTTT	many	TRBD1	TRBV10-2	TRBJ1-1
CASSLYRADEQYF	TGTGCCAGCAGCTTATATCGTGCGGACGAGCAGTACTTC	few	NA	TRBV7-9	TRBJ2-7